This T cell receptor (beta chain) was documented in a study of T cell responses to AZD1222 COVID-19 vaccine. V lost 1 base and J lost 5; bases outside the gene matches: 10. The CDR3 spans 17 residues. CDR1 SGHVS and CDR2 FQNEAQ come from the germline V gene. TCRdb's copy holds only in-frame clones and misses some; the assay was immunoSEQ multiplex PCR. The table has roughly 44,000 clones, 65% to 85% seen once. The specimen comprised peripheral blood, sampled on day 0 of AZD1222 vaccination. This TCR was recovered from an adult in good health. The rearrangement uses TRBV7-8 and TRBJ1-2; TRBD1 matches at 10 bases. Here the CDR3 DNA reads TGTGCCAGCAGCTTAGGGGATCGGGACAGGGGATGGTATGGCTACACCTTC. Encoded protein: CASSLGDRDRGWYGYTF. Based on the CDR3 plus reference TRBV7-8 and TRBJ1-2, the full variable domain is GAGVSQSPRYKVAKRGQDVALRCDPISGHVSLFWYQQALGQGPEFLTYFQNEAQLDKSGLPSDRFFAERPEGSVSTLKIQRTQQEDSAVYLCASSLGDRDRGWYGYTFGSGTRLTVV.